The 22 T cell receptor beta chains listed next were all sequenced from one sample in a study of cytomegalovirus exposure and HLA in healthy donors. This PCR relied on a set of 60 Vbeta primers and 13 Jbeta primers. Clones were sequenced by immunoSEQ multiplex PCR, and TCRdb holds only the in-frame ones, with some missing. The table includes 150,000 to 200,000 clones, approximately 86% detected once. The specimen was PBMCs. The receptors shown here come from a woman between 18 and 29 years old in good health and CMV-seronegative.

This chain uses TRBV27 with TRBJ2-2; 11 bases map to TRBD1. Germline assignment: CDR1 MNHEY and CDR2 SMNVEV (reference sequence). Unmatched junction bases numbered 7, after V lost 1 base and J lost 6 bases. The CDR3 runs 17 residues. DNA for the CDR3: TGTGCCAGCAGTTTATTTTCCCCGGGACAGGGGGCCGGGGAGCTGTTTTTT. Protein: CASSLFSPGQGAGELFF.

V is TRBV18 and J is TRBJ1-5; no firm D call. Germline lookup yields CDR1 KGHSH and CDR2 LQKENI. The germline V and J ends were trimmed by 4 bases and 0 bases, with 13 bases remaining between them. CDR3 length: 16 residues. The DNA of the CDR3 is TGTGCCAGCTCACGAGGAACGGGAGATAGCAATCAGCCCCAGCATTTT. It is translated as CASSRGTGDSNQPQHF.

Points on this clone: The sample contains more than one DNA sequence encoding this CDR3. The rearrangement links TRBV4-3 to TRBJ1-2, with D possibly being TRBD1 (6 bases). Trimming removed 0 bases at V and 4 bases at J, with 6 bases between. The germline gives CDR1 LGHNA, CDR2 YSLEER. There are 13 residues in the CDR3. In DNA, the CDR3 is TGCGCCAGCAGCCAAGACAGGGGCTATGGCTACACCTTC. Its translation is CASSQDRGYGYTF.

This clone has only a few counts. The CDR3 DNA follows: TGTGCCAGCAGTGAAGGTTCAGGATGGGCAGGGAGGACAGATACGCAGTATTTT. Translating it yields CASSEGSGWAGRTDTQYF. The rearrangement joins TRBV6-1 to TRBJ2-3, with a weak D call TRBD2 (6 bases). The CDR3 consists of 18 residues. Germline CDR1 and CDR2: MNHNS and SASEGT. Trimming removed 1 base at V and 3 bases at J, with 20 bases between.

The chain couples TRBV6-5 to TRBJ2-7; TRBD2 agrees at 9 bases. Germline lookup yields CDR1 MNHEY and CDR2 SVGAGI. With V trimmed by 7 bases and J by 2 bases, 3 bases remained unmatched. This CDR3 contains 13 residues. As DNA, the CDR3 is TGTGCCAGCATGGAGCGGGAGGCCTACGAGCAGTACTTC. This codes for CASMEREAYEQYF.

The table lists this clone with a few counts. The rearrangement links TRBV7-6 to TRBJ2-3, with 7 bases aligning to TRBD2. V trimming: 5 bases; J trimming: 3 bases; junction bases outside the gene matches: 2. Germline V gives CDR1 SGHVS, CDR2 FNYEAQ. The CDR3 spans 13 residues. The CDR3 DNA follows: TGTGCCAGCAGCCCCGGGGGGACAGATACGCAGTATTTT. Translated, it gives CASSPGGTDTQYF.

The chain is built from TRBV19 and TRBJ2-1; 11 bases are shared with TRBD2. Unmatched junction bases numbered 6, after V lost 5 bases and J lost 3 bases. The CDR3 runs to 16 residues. Germline CDR1 is LNHDA and CDR2 is SQIVND (reference sequence). The CDR3 DNA sequence: TGTGCCAGTAGTTCCCGGACTAGCGGGCTCTACAATGAGCAGTTCTTC. It is translated as CASSSRTSGLYNEQFF.

This clone is a singleton in its sample. This chain joins TRBV18 and TRBJ2-1; tentative D call: TRBD1 (6 bases). This CDR3 is built from 13 residues. From germline, CDR1 is KGHSH and CDR2 LQKENI. The ends were cut back, 3 bases at V and 12 bases at J, with 15 bases in the middle. The CDR3 loop reads CASSPDRPGGQFF. The CDR3 nucleotides read TGTGCCAGCTCACCCGACAGGCCTGGAGGGCAGTTCTTC. Combining the CDR3 with reference TRBV18 and TRBJ2-1 gives the whole variable domain NAGVMQNPRHLVRRRGQEARLRCSPMKGHSHVYWYRQLPEEGLKFMVYLQKENIIDESGMPKERFSAEFPKEGPSILRIQQVVRGDSAAYFCASSPDRPGGQFFGPGTRLTVL.

This clone was detected only once. This rearrangement joins TRBV20-1 to TRBJ2-1; D is undetermined. This CDR3 contains 11 residues. Per germline, CDR1 DFQATT and CDR2 SNEGSKA (reference sequence). CDR3 nucleotide sequence: TGCTCGTGCATGTACAACAATGAGCAGTTCTTC. Translated, it gives CSCMYNNEQFF.

The CDR3 DNA sequence: TGTGCCAGCAGCGTGGGCGGGAGTGAGACCCAGTACTTC. It yields the protein CASSVGGSETQYF. The chain has TRBV9 and TRBJ2-5; the match to TRBD2 covers 7 bases. The length of the CDR3 is 13 residues. Germline CDR1 reads SGDLS; CDR2 reads YYNGEE. V lost 2 bases to trimming and J lost 5 bases; unmatched junction nucleotides: 3.

This sequence joins TRBV28 and TRBJ1-2, with D unclear. The CDR3 covers 14 residues. Trimming removed 4 bases from V and 0 bases from J, with 9 bases in between. Germline assignment: CDR1 MDHEN and CDR2 SYDVKM. The CDR3, as DNA: TGTGCCAGCAGTTGGGCGCTAACTAACTATGGCTACACCTTC. This sequence encodes CASSWALTNYGYTF.

The chain employs TRBV30 and TRBJ2-1, with D hard to call. This CDR3 spans 15 amino acids. Per germline, CDR1 GTSNPN and CDR2 SVGIG (reference sequence). V dropped 2 bases and J dropped 2 bases, with 13 bases sitting between them. The CDR3 DNA follows: TGTGCCTGGAGTCTACCTCCCCGGGCCTACAATGAGCAGTTCTTC. Amino acid sequence: CAWSLPPRAYNEQFF.

This rearrangement joins TRBV19 to TRBJ1-1; D perhaps matches TRBD1 (5 bases). The V end was cut by 7 bases, the J end by 5 bases, with 11 bases between. This CDR3 has 12 amino acids. In germline, CDR1 is LNHDA, CDR2 SQIVND (reference sequence). The CDR3 nucleotides are TGTGCCAGTAAGCAGGGTTTGACTGAAGCTTTCTTT. It yields the protein CASKQGLTEAFF.

J is TRBJ2-2 and V is TRBV18; TRBD1 might be the D (6 bases). Germline CDR1 reads KGHSH; CDR2 reads LQKENI. V was cut by 3 bases and J by 6 bases, with 14 bases left in between. This CDR3 spans 15 amino acids. The CDR3 here is CASSPGTGTPGELFF. In nucleotides, the CDR3 is TGTGCCAGCTCACCGGGCACAGGGACCCCCGGGGAGCTGTTTTTT. Full variable domain (missing parts from reference TRBV18 and TRBJ2-2): NAGVMQNPRHLVRRRGQEARLRCSPMKGHSHVYWYRQLPEEGLKFMVYLQKENIIDESGMPKERFSAEFPKEGPSILRIQQVVRGDSAAYFCASSPGTGTPGELFFGEGSRLTVL.

J is TRBJ1-4 and V is TRBV25-1; D gene uncertain. Trimming cost V 4 bases and J 8 bases, with 26 bases left between them. The CDR3 extends over 18 amino acids. Per the germline V gene, CDR1 is MGHDK and CDR2 is SYGVNS. Here the CDR3 reads CASSGLQQRGGTREKLFF. CDR3 in DNA: TGTGCCAGCAGTGGGCTTCAACAGCGAGGAGGTACGAGGGAAAAACTGTTTTTT.

The chain couples TRBV20-1 to TRBJ2-1, with D possibly being TRBD2 (6 bases). Germline values: CDR1 DFQATT, CDR2 SNEGSKA (reference sequence). The CDR3 has 11 amino acids. The V end was cut by 3 bases, the J end by 9 bases, with 9 bases between. The CDR3 DNA sequence: TGCAGTGCTAGGGAGGGACGTGAGCAGTTCTTC. The encoded protein is CSAREGREQFF.

The rearrangement links TRBV19 to TRBJ2-1, with TRBD2 identical over 7 bases. The CDR3 spans 16 residues. The V gene end was trimmed by 5 bases and the J gene end by 10 bases; junction bases not matched to a gene: 17. The germline V gene has CDR1 LNHDA and CDR2 SQIVND (reference sequence). The CDR3 DNA reads as TGTGCCAGTAGTGCCACTTCCGGGGGGAGTCGAAGCGAGCAGTTCTTC. Translated, it gives CASSATSGGSRSEQFF.

This chain connects TRBV30 to TRBJ2-3; 10 bases agree with TRBD2. Germline V gives CDR1 GTSNPN, CDR2 SVGIG (reference sequence). The CDR3 runs to 16 residues. V shed 3 bases and J 1 base; nucleotides not matched to a gene: 7. For the CDR3, the DNA is TGTGCCTGGAGCCCCGGCAGCGGGAGGGGCACAGATACGCAGTATTTT. Translated, it gives CAWSPGSGRGTDTQYF.

The chain has TRBV2 and TRBJ1-3, with D perhaps TRBD1 (6 bases). The ends were cut back, 4 bases at V and 0 bases at J, with 13 bases in the middle. Germline lookup yields CDR1 SNHLY and CDR2 FYNNEI. The CDR3 runs 16 residues. The CDR3 DNA sequence: TGTGCCAGCAGTGGGGACACCCTGGGCTCTGGAAACACCATATATTTT. Protein: CASSGDTLGSGNTIYF.

A single count supports this clone. The chain couples TRBV20-1 to TRBJ2-4; D unclear. This CDR3 has 11 residues. The germline gives CDR1 DFQATT, CDR2 SNEGSKA (reference sequence). With 2 bases removed from V and 8 bases from J, the gap between germline ends came to 7 bases. The chain's CDR3 is CSARLRYIQYF. The DNA of the CDR3 is TGCAGTGCTAGACTGCGGTACATTCAGTACTTC.

The chain uses TRBV27 and TRBJ2-7; D might be TRBD1 (5 bases). Germline V lookup: CDR1 MNHEY, CDR2 SMNVEV (reference sequence). This CDR3 is built from 15 residues. Trimming stripped 2 bases from V and 2 bases from J, with 13 bases between. Written as DNA, the CDR3 is TGTGCCAGCAGTTTAAATCCAGGGATGCCCTACGAGCAGTACTTC. Translated, it gives CASSLNPGMPYEQYF.

The chain employs TRBV29-1 and TRBJ2-7; D is undetermined. Germline CDR1 is SQVTM and CDR2 is ANQGSEA. V was pared by 0 bases and J by 3 bases, with 6 bases between. The CDR3 totals 12 residues. CDR3 residues: CSVEENSYEQYF. The CDR3 coding sequence is TGCAGCGTTGAAGAGAACAGCTACGAGCAGTACTTC.